This T cell receptor (beta chain) stems from a study of spatial heterogeneity in lung cancer. About the research overall: Each unique TCR and UMI combination was seen more than ten times on average in raw reads.

Carried by each TCR cDNA molecule was a unique molecular identifier. One entry per CDR3 protein, called by TCRdb with MiXCR from the 5' RACE reads. The sample yields approximately 40,000 distinct CDR3 sequences, less than 6.5% seen once. V trimming: 2 bases; J trimming: 2 bases; junction bases outside the gene matches: 8. The CDR3 has 15 residues. Germline assignment: CDR1 GTSNPN and CDR2 SVGIG (reference sequence). Time point defined: sample taken at primary tumor resection. Donors were fewer than 90 untreated early-stage non-small cell lung cancer patients. This clonotype has ten or more counts. The rearrangement uses TRBV30 and TRBJ2-7; the match to TRBD2 covers 8 bases. The input for sequencing was PBMCs, taken at surgery. The sequence was obtained from a female donor with early-stage non-small cell lung cancer. The CDR3 is CAWSTRGVRTYEQYF. CDR3 in DNA: TGTGCCTGGAGTACGCGGGGGGTCAGGACCTACGAGCAGTACTTC.